The 32 T cell receptor beta chains below all came from one sample that was sequenced in a study of follicular helper T cells after annual influenza vaccination. Using immunoSEQ multiplex PCR, the repertoire was profiled, and TCRdb retains in-frame clones only, with some absent. The table has several thousand clones, 82% seen once. Specified time point: 2015-2016 season, pre-vaccination. Sequenced here: CXCR5+ CD38- circulating T follicular helper cells from blood, sampled on the day of influenza vaccination. Subset of the sample: circulating Tfh, non-naive CD4+CXCR5+PD-1+ (ICOS+CD38+ or ICOS-CD38-). The receptor set was obtained from an adult who received the influenza vaccine.

This clone was counted between two and nine times. This sequence joins TRBV5-1 and TRBJ2-7, with D tentatively TRBD2 (6 bases). Trimming removed 0 bases at V and 2 bases at J, with 15 bases between. This CDR3 spans 16 amino acids. Germline V gene data show CDR1 as SGHRS and CDR2 as YFSETQ. Here the CDR3 reads CASSLGGNTRPYEQYF. CDR3 coding DNA: TGCGCCAGCAGCTTGGGCGGGAACACACGTCCCTACGAGCAGTACTTC.

The chain combines TRBV7-8 with TRBJ2-7, with unresolved D. This CDR3 has 14 residues. From germline, CDR1 is SGHVS and CDR2 FQNEAQ. Deletions cut 1 base from V and 6 bases from J, with 13 bases between. The CDR3 DNA is TGTGCCAGCAGCTTAGAGAGTTGGGCCGGCGAGCAGTACTTC. Protein product: CASSLESWAGEQYF.

The chain combines TRBV6-5 with TRBJ1-4, with no clear D. The CDR3 is 15 residues long. V dropped 0 bases and J dropped 7 bases, with 12 bases sitting between them. Germline V gene sequence: CDR1 MNHEY, CDR2 SVGAGI. CDR3 region: CASSYSTHQSEKLFF. The CDR3 coding sequence is TGTGCCAGCAGTTACTCGACCCACCAGAGTGAAAAACTGTTTTTT.

This chain joins TRBV2 and TRBJ1-2, with D possibly being TRBD1 (6 bases). V lost 7 bases, J lost 7 bases, and 19 bases lay in between. This CDR3 spans 14 amino acids. Per the germline V gene, CDR1 is SNHLY and CDR2 is FYNNEI. CDR3 protein: CASNSGGGARGYTF. In DNA, the CDR3 is TGTGCCAGCAATTCAGGCGGGGGCGCGCGTGGCTACACCTTC.

The chain recombines TRBV5-1 with TRBJ2-2, with 9 bases lining up with TRBD1. J was trimmed by 4 bases and V by 7 bases; bases with no gene match: 2. In germline, CDR1 is SGHRS, CDR2 YFSETQ. The CDR3 consists of 13 residues. Here the CDR3 DNA reads TGCGCCAGCCGGACAGGGGTCACCGGGGAGCTGTTTTTT. As protein: CASRTGVTGELFF.

The gene calls are TRBV7-9 and TRBJ1-1; the match to TRBD1 covers 7 bases. The germline V gene encodes CDR1 SEHNR and CDR2 FQNEAQ (reference sequence). V shed 5 bases, J shed 4 bases, and the junction held 7 bases outside the gene matches. The CDR3 has 14 amino acids. CDR3 nucleotide sequence: TGTGCCAGCAGCGCCCTACAGGGGACCACTGAAGCTTTCTTT. It yields the protein CASSALQGTTEAFF.

V and J are TRBV29-1 and TRBJ1-5; 7 bases match TRBD1. CDR3 length equals 13 residues. With 4 bases clipped from V and 4 bases from J, the junction kept 4 bases outside the gene matches. Germline V lookup: CDR1 SQVTM, CDR2 ANQGSEA. CDR3 amino acids: CSVARDRNQPQHF. The CDR3 coding sequence is TGCAGCGTTGCCCGGGACAGAAATCAGCCCCAGCATTTT.

The gene calls are TRBV19 and TRBJ1-4, with a possible D match to TRBD1 (5 bases). Germline V gives CDR1 LNHDA, CDR2 SQIVND (reference sequence). With 5 bases removed from V and 4 bases from J, the gap between germline ends came to 17 bases. The CDR3 contains 16 residues. For the CDR3, the DNA is TGTGCCAGTAGTCCGGGACTCAATAGGGGTAATGAAAAACTGTTTTTT. Translated, it gives CASSPGLNRGNEKLFF.

V and J are TRBV4-3 and TRBJ2-2; D may be TRBD1 (5 bases). Germline values: CDR1 LGHNA, CDR2 YSLEER. V was pared by 4 bases and J by 0 bases, with 12 bases between. The CDR3 totals 16 residues. The CDR3 region is CASSRGHGSNTGELFF. The CDR3 DNA reads TGCGCCAGCAGCCGCGGACACGGCTCGAACACCGGGGAGCTGTTTTTT.

This chain connects TRBV19 to TRBJ1-5; D is unresolved. Germline values: CDR1 LNHDA, CDR2 SQIVND (reference sequence). This CDR3 contains 13 residues. The V end lost 5 bases, the J end lost 3 bases, and 8 bases lay between the germline ends. CDR3 protein: CASSPGLNQPQHF. The CDR3 DNA sequence: TGTGCCAGTAGTCCGGGTCTCAATCAGCCCCAGCATTTT.

The chain joins TRBV6-1 to TRBJ2-5, with 8 bases lining up with TRBD2. CDR1 MNHNS and CDR2 SASEGT come from the germline V gene. Trimming cost V 7 bases and J 5 bases; bases outside gene matches: 9. The CDR3 totals 14 residues. The CDR3 sequence is CASKGSGGGETQYF. The CDR3 nucleotides are TGTGCCAGCAAGGGGAGCGGGGGAGGGGAGACCCAGTACTTC.

The CDR3 loop reads CASSPRAGGLTGELFF. Here the CDR3 DNA reads TGTGCCAGCAGCCCCCGGGCAGGGGGCCTCACCGGGGAGCTGTTTTTT. The chain has TRBV5-4 and TRBJ2-2; the match to TRBD1 covers 8 bases. The ends lost 4 bases at V and 4 bases at J; junction bases unmatched: 9. Germline V gene lookup returns CDR1 SGHNT and CDR2 YYREEE (reference sequence). The CDR3 spans 16 residues.

The chain combines TRBV13 with TRBJ1-1, with D unresolved. Germline CDR1 and CDR2: PRHDT and FYEKMQ (reference sequence). This CDR3 is 12 amino acids long. The V end lost 5 bases, the J end lost 9 bases, and 13 bases lay between the germline ends. As DNA, the CDR3 is TGTGCCAGCAGCCCACGCCGGGAAAAAGCTTTCTTT. It yields the protein CASSPRREKAFF.

This chain uses TRBV2 with TRBJ2-7, with TRBD2 matching over 7 bases. The ends lost 6 bases at V and 7 bases at J; junction bases unmatched: 12. The CDR3 totals 14 residues. Per germline, CDR1 SNHLY and CDR2 FYNNEI. CDR3 in amino acids: CASSPREGPVEQYF. The DNA for the CDR3 is TGTGCCAGCAGCCCGAGGGAGGGACCTGTAGAGCAGTACTTC.

This clone was observed a few times. The rearrangement joins TRBV5-5 to TRBJ1-2; TRBD1 aligns across 9 bases. The V and J ends lost 3 bases and 8 bases, in that order; junction bases with no gene match: 2. Germline lookup yields CDR1 SGHKS and CDR2 YYEKEE (reference sequence). This CDR3 has 12 amino acids. CDR3 in amino acids: CASSWDREGYTF. CDR3 sequence (DNA): TGTGCCAGCAGCTGGGACAGGGAGGGCTACACCTTC.

V and J are TRBV7-2 and TRBJ1-1, with TRBD1 as a possible D gene (5 bases). Per the germline V gene, CDR1 is SGHTA and CDR2 is FQGNSA. The length of the CDR3 is 14 residues. Trimming took off 3 bases at V and 4 bases at J, with 12 bases between the two ends. For the CDR3, the DNA is TGTGCCAGCAGCTTGTCCCCCGGGGGCACTGAAGCTTTCTTT. Translation: CASSLSPGGTEAFF.

The chain is built from TRBV6-5 and TRBJ1-1, with 8 bases matching TRBD1. The CDR3 is 15 amino acids. Germline trimming cut 5 bases from V and 7 bases from J; bases unmatched to any gene: 12. Germline CDR1 is MNHEY and CDR2 is SVGAGI. In DNA, the CDR3 is TGTGCCAGCAGTCGCTCGGGACAGGACTACTTTGAAGCTTTCTTT. Translation gives CASSRSGQDYFEAFF.

The V call is TRBV5-8, the J call TRBJ2-1; 9 nucleotides match TRBD2. Germline lookup yields CDR1 SGHTS and CDR2 YDEGEE. V lost 2 bases, J lost 9 bases, and 9 bases stayed unmatched. The CDR3 spans 15 residues. CDR3 DNA sequence: TGTGCCAGCAGCTTCAAGCGGGGGGCCAGGGGTGAGCAGTTCTTC. Protein sequence: CASSFKRGARGEQFF.

This clone was counted once. This chain links TRBV28 with TRBJ1-2; D is perhaps TRBD1 (6 bases). The V end lost 3 bases, the J end lost 8 bases, and 16 bases lay between the germline ends. Germline V lookup: CDR1 MDHEN, CDR2 SYDVKM. The CDR3 is 14 amino acids. CDR3 in amino acids: CASSFGGADRGYTF. The CDR3 DNA follows: TGTGCCAGCAGTTTTGGGGGCGCAGATCGAGGCTACACCTTC.

J is TRBJ1-1 and V is TRBV4-3, with D unclear. V lost 1 base and J lost 4, with 7 bases in between. Germline-derived CDR1 and CDR2 are LGHNA and YSLEER. This CDR3 is built from 13 residues. The CDR3 protein is CASSQGGSTEAFF. The CDR3 nucleotides are TGCGCCAGCAGCCAAGGTGGGTCCACTGAAGCTTTCTTT.

V gene TRBV2 combines with J gene TRBJ1-2; TRBD1 aligns across 7 bases. Unmatched junction bases numbered 7, after V lost 2 bases and J lost 1 base. The CDR3 contains 16 residues. CDR1 is SNHLY and CDR2 is FYNNEI in the germline V gene. This chain's CDR3 is CASSERTGALNYGYTF. The CDR3 DNA reads as TGTGCCAGCAGTGAAAGGACAGGCGCCCTTAACTATGGCTACACCTTC. The full variable domain, completed using reference TRBV2 and TRBJ1-2, is EPEVTQTPSHQVTQMGQEVILRCVPISNHLYFYWYRQILGQKVEFLVSFYNNEISEKSEIFDDQFSVERPDGSNFTLKIRSTKLEDSAMYFCASSERTGALNYGYTFGSGTRLTVV.

In regard to this clone: The junction shows a germline mismatch at one end, possibly a read error. J is TRBJ2-1 and V is TRBV2, with 13 bases that match TRBD2. The germline V gene encodes CDR1 SNHLY and CDR2 FYNNEI. This CDR3 contains 12 residues. In DNA form, the CDR3 reads TGTGCCACAGGGACTAGCGGGGATCTTCAGCTCTTC. Protein: CATGTSGDLQLF.

The chain is built from TRBV7-2 and TRBJ2-1, with 10 bases identical to TRBD1. CDR3 length: 16 amino acids. Germline CDR1 reads SGHTA; CDR2 reads FQGNSA. Trimming removed 5 bases from V and 6 bases from J; junction bases left unmatched: 10. The CDR3 loop is CASSPTGTGVRNEQFF. The CDR3 coding sequence is TGTGCCAGCAGCCCGACCGGGACAGGGGTCCGCAATGAGCAGTTCTTC.

This clone occurred a few times. The chain couples TRBV5-6 to TRBJ2-7; a possible D gene is TRBD1 (6 bases). Germline loops: CDR1 SGHDT, CDR2 YYEEEE. V was clipped by 4 bases and J by 4 bases, with 18 bases between them. The CDR3 has 15 residues. CDR3: CASSARQELWYEQYF. In nucleotides, the CDR3 is TGTGCCAGCAGCGCCAGACAGGAGCTCTGGTACGAGCAGTACTTC.

The chain joins TRBV10-3 to TRBJ2-2; 8 nucleotides align to TRBD2. The CDR3 is 14 amino acids. V lost 10 bases and J lost 5; bases outside the gene matches: 9. The germline gives CDR1 ENHRY, CDR2 SYGVKD. DNA of the CDR3: TGTGCCACCGGGGGGGGCCCTGGGACCGGGGAGCTGTTTTTT. Its protein product is CATGGGPGTGELFF.

This clone showed up just a few times. The chain combines TRBV7-2 with TRBJ1-5, with TRBD1 as a possible D gene (6 bases). The CDR3 extends over 14 amino acids. Germline CDR1 is SGHTA and CDR2 is FQGNSA. V dropped 4 bases and J dropped 7 bases, with 14 bases sitting between them. CDR3 sequence (DNA): TGTGCCAGCAGCTCAGGACAGCCCGGGCAGCCCCAGCATTTT. Protein: CASSSGQPGQPQHF. Full variable domain (missing parts from reference TRBV7-2 and TRBJ1-5): GAGVSQSPSNKVTEKGKDVELRCDPISGHTALYWYRQSLGQGLEFLIYFQGNSAPDKSGLPSDRFSAERTGGSVSTLTIQRTQQEDSAVYLCASSSGQPGQPQHFGDGTRLSIL.

This chain uses TRBV29-1 with TRBJ2-5; the D is unclear. In germline, CDR1 is SQVTM, CDR2 ANQGSEA. The CDR3 totals 13 residues. Trimming took 1 base from V and 4 from J, leaving 10 bases between them. The DNA of the CDR3 is TGCAGCGTTGAAGGTCAGAGAATAGAGACCCAGTACTTC. It encodes CSVEGQRIETQYF.

For the CDR3, the DNA is TGTGCCAGCAGTTACTCGTTTGACACTGAAGCTTTCTTT. Protein: CASSYSFDTEAFF. The chain couples TRBV6-5 to TRBJ1-1, with D hard to call. The CDR3 totals 13 residues. V lost 0 bases to trimming and J lost 3 bases, with 5 bases between them. The germline V gene encodes CDR1 MNHEY and CDR2 SVGAGI.

V usage is TRBV4-2 and J usage is TRBJ1-5; D is ambiguous. The CDR3 is made up of 16 amino acids. Deletions cut 0 bases from V and 1 base from J, with 10 bases between. The germline CDR1 and CDR2 sequences are LGHNA and YNFKEQ. CDR3 sequence (DNA): TGTGCCAGCAGCCAAGATCAAGGGCGCAGCAATCAGCCCCAGCATTTT. It specifies CASSQDQGRSNQPQHF.

V gene TRBV29-1 combines with J gene TRBJ1-3; D uncertain. Germline values: CDR1 SQVTM, CDR2 ANQGSEA. There are 13 residues in the CDR3. V gave up 7 bases and J gave up 2 bases, with 12 bases separating them. The DNA of the CDR3 is TGCAGCGCCATACATAAAGCTGGAAACACCATATATTTT. The encoded protein is CSAIHKAGNTIYF.

The chain carries TRBV11-3 and TRBJ1-1; D uncertain. This CDR3 comprises 15 residues. CDR1 and CDR2 from the germline V gene are SGHNT and YENEEA. V was shortened by 0 bases and J by 1 base, with 9 bases between the two germline ends. CDR3 in DNA: TGTGCCAGCAGCTTAGAGGCCAGTCCGAACACTGAAGCTTTCTTT. Its translation: CASSLEASPNTEAFF.

J is TRBJ1-5 and V is TRBV2; 9 bases map to TRBD1. The CDR3 extends over 14 amino acids. CDR1 is SNHLY, CDR2 FYNNEI, per germline. The V and J ends lost 7 bases and 7 bases, in that order; junction bases with no gene match: 8. CDR3: CASMGQGGYQPQHF. The CDR3 coding sequence is TGTGCCAGCATGGGACAGGGCGGTTACCAGCCCCAGCATTTT.